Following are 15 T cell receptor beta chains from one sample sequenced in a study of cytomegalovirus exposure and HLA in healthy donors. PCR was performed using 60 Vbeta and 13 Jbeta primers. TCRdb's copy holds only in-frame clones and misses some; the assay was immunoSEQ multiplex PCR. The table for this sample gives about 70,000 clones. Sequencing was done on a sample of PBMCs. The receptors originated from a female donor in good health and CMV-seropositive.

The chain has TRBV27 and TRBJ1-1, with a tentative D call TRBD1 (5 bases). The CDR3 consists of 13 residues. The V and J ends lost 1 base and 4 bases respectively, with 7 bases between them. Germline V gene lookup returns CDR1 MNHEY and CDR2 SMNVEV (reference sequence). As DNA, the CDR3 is TGTGCCAGCAGTTTATGGCAGGGCACTGAAGCTTTCTTT. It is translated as CASSLWQGTEAFF.

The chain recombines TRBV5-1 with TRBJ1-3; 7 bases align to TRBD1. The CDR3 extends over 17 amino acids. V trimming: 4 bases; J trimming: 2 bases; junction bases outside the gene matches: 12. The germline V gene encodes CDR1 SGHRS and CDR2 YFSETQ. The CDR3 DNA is TGCGCCAGCAGCCCGGAGACAGGGCCAGGGACTGGAAACACCATATATTTT. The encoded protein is CASSPETGPGTGNTIYF.

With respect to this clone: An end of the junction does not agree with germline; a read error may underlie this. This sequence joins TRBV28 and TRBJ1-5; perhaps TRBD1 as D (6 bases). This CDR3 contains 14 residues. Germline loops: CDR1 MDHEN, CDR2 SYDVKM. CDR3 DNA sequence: TGTGCCAGCGATCCACAGGGTTACAATCAGCACCAGCATTTT. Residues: CASDPQGYNQHQHF.

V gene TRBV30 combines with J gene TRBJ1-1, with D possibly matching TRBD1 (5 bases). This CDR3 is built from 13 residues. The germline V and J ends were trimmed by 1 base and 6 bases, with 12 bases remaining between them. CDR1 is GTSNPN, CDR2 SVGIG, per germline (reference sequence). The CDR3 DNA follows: TGTGCCTGGAGTGCGAAGGGGATAGCTGAAGCTTTCTTT. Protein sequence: CAWSAKGIAEAFF.

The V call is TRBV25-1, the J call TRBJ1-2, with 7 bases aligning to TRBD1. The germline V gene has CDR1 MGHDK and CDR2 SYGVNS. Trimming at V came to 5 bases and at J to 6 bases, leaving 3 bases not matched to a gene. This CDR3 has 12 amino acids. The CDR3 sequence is CASSRTGHGYTF. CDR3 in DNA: TGTGCCAGCAGTCGGACAGGTCATGGCTACACCTTC.

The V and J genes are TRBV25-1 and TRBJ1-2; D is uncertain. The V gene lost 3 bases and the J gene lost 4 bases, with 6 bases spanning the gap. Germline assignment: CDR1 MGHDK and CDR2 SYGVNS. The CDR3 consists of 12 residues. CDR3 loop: CASSDGVYGYTF. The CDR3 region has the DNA TGTGCCAGCAGTGACGGGGTCTATGGCTACACCTTC.

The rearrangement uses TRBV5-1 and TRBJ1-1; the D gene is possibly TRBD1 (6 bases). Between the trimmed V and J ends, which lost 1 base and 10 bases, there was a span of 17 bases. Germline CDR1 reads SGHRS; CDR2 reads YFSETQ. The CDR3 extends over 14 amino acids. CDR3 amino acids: CASSLLGGDSVAFF. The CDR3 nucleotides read TGCGCCAGCAGCTTGCTAGGGGGGGATTCTGTAGCTTTCTTT.

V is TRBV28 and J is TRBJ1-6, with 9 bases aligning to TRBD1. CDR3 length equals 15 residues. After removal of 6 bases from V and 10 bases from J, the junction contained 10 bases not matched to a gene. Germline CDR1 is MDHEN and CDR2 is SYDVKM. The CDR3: CASRLPGTGLSPLHF. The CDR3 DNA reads TGTGCCAGCAGATTACCCGGGACAGGGCTCTCACCCCTCCACTTT.

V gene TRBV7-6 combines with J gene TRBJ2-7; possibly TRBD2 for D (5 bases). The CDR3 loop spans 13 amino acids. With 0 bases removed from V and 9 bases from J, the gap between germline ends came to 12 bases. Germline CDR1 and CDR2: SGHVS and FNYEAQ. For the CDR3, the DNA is TGTGCCAGCAGCTTAGCAGAGGGAACGGGGCAGTACTTC. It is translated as CASSLAEGTGQYF.

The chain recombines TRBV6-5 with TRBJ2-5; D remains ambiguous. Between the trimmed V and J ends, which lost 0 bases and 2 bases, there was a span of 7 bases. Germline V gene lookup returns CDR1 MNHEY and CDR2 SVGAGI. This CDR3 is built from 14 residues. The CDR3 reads CASSYSAAQETQYF. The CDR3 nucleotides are TGTGCCAGCAGTTACTCGGCGGCGCAAGAGACCCAGTACTTC.

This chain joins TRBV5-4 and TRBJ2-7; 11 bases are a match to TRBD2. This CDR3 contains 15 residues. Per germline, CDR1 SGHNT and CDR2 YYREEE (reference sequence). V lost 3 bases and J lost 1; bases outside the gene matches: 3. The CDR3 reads CASSWGTSGSYEQYF. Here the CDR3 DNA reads TGTGCCAGCAGCTGGGGGACTAGCGGATCCTACGAGCAGTACTTC. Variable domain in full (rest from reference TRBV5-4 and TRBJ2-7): ETGVTQSPTHLIKTRGQQVTLRCSSQSGHNTVSWYQQALGQGPQFIFQYYREEENGRGNFPPRFSGLQFPNYSSELNVNALELDDSALYLCASSWGTSGSYEQYFGPGTRLTVT.

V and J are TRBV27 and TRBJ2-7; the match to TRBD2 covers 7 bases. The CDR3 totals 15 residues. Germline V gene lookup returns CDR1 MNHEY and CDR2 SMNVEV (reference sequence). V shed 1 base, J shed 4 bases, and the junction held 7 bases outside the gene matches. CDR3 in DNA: TGTGCCAGCAGTTTATACCCCAGCGGGATGTACGAGCAGTACTTC. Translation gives CASSLYPSGMYEQYF.

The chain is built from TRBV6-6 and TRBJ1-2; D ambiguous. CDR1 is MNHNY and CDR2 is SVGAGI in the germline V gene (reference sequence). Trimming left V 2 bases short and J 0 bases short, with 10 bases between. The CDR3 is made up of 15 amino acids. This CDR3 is CASSYGQQANYGYTF. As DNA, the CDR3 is TGTGCCAGCAGTTACGGGCAGCAAGCTAACTATGGCTACACCTTC.

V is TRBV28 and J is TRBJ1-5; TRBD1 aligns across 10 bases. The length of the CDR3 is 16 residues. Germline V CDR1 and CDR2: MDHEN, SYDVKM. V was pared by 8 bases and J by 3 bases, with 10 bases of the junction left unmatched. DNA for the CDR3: TGTGCCAGCCTCATCAGGACAGGGGGGGACAATCAGCCCCAGCATTTT. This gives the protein CASLIRTGGDNQPQHF.

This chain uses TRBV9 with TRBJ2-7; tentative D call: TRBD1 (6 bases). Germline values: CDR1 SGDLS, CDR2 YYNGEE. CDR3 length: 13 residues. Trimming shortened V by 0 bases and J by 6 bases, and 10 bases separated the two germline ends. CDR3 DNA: TGTGCCAGCAGCGTAGAACAGGGACGCGAGCAGTACTTC. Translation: CASSVEQGREQYF.